Below are 29 T cell receptor beta chains sequenced from a single sample in a study of cytomegalovirus exposure and HLA in healthy donors. Sequenced by immunoSEQ multiplex PCR; TCRdb stores in-frame clones only, minus some. The sample lists approximately 97,000 clones, approximately 94% seen once, with around 1.1% in the top ten. Sequenced sample: PBMCs. These receptors were obtained from a young woman in good health and CMV-seropositive.

The V gene is TRBV25-1, the J gene TRBJ2-3; 7 bases fit TRBD1. The germline gives CDR1 MGHDK, CDR2 SYGVNS. Trimming removed 5 bases from V and 10 bases from J; junction bases left unmatched: 12. This CDR3 region has 14 residues. CDR3: CASSLDRVVQSQYF. CDR3 nucleotides: TGTGCCAGCAGTTTAGACAGGGTGGTACAGTCGCAGTATTTT.

This clone was picked up one time. The J gene is TRBJ1-5, the V gene TRBV28; 10 bases align to TRBD1. The CDR3 has 17 residues. In germline, CDR1 is MDHEN, CDR2 SYDVKM. V shed 7 bases and J 1 base; nucleotides not matched to a gene: 10. DNA of the CDR3: TGTGCCAGCATCCGGGACAGGGGTACGGGGAGCAATCAGCCCCAGCATTTT. It is translated as CASIRDRGTGSNQPQHF.

The chain joins TRBV6-1 to TRBJ2-4, with 7 positions matching TRBD1. V lost 2 bases to trimming and J lost 3 bases; unmatched junction nucleotides: 7. This CDR3 has 16 residues. Germline V lookup: CDR1 MNHNS, CDR2 SASEGT. The CDR3 bases are TGTGCCAGCAGTGAAAGGACAGGCATCAGCAAAAACATTCAGTACTTC. This gives the protein CASSERTGISKNIQYF.

V usage is TRBV19 and J usage is TRBJ1-5; 11 bases align to TRBD1. V lost 4 bases to trimming and J lost 4 bases; unmatched junction nucleotides: 6. The length of the CDR3 is 16 residues. From germline, CDR1 is LNHDA and CDR2 SQIVND (reference sequence). The CDR3 region has the DNA TGTGCCAGTAGTACCCCGGGACAGGGGGGGAATCAGCCCCAGCATTTT. It is translated as CASSTPGQGGNQPQHF.

The chain joins TRBV5-1 to TRBJ2-1; the D is unclear. The V gene's germline CDR1 is SGHRS and CDR2 YFSETQ. The CDR3 is 12 amino acids. V lost 8 bases to trimming and J lost 7 bases, with 13 bases between them. CDR3 in DNA: TGCGCCAGTTTTGGTCTCCGGAATGAGCAGTTCTTC. Translation: CASFGLRNEQFF. Supplemented by reference TRBV5-1 and TRBJ2-1, the full variable domain reads KAGVTQTPRYLIKTRGQQVTLSCSPISGHRSVSWYQQTPGQGLQFLFEYFSETQRNKGNFPGRFSGRQFSNSRSEMNVSTLELGDSALYLCASFGLRNEQFFGPGTRLTVL.

V usage is TRBV7-2 and J usage is TRBJ2-3; 12 bases line up with TRBD2. CDR3 length: 18 amino acids. CDR1 and CDR2 (germline): SGHTA, FQGNSA. The junction had 13 bases not matched to a gene; V was cut back by 5 bases and J by 4 bases. The CDR3 nucleotides read TGTGCCAGCAGCGCCTGGAGGACTAGCGGGAACCTAGCAGATACGCAGTATTTT. It codes for CASSAWRTSGNLADTQYF.

This chain connects TRBV29-1 to TRBJ2-5; 7 bases are shared with TRBD1. V dropped 6 bases and J dropped 7; count of bases not matched to a gene: 8. The CDR3 contains 12 residues. Germline CDR1 reads SQVTM; CDR2 reads ANQGSEA. The CDR3 sequence: CSVETGSVTQYF. The CDR3 bases are TGCAGCGTAGAGACAGGGTCGGTGACCCAGTACTTC. The entire variable domain, with the rest obtained from reference TRBV29-1 and TRBJ2-5, is as follows: SAVISQKPSRDICQRGTSLTIQCQVDSQVTMMFWYRQQPGQSLTLIATANQGSEATYESGFVIDKFPISRPNLTFSTLTVSNMSPEDSSIYLCSVETGSVTQYFGPGTRLLVL.

The chain has TRBV5-1 and TRBJ2-7; 8 nucleotides match TRBD1. Germline V gene lookup returns CDR1 SGHRS and CDR2 YFSETQ. Trimming cost V 7 bases and J 4 bases; bases outside gene matches: 4. CDR3 size: 12 residues. Here the CDR3 reads CASSDREYEQYF. Here the CDR3 DNA reads TGCGCCAGCTCGGACAGGGAGTACGAGCAGTACTTC.

The chain carries TRBV9 and TRBJ2-3; maybe TRBD2 (6 bases). The CDR3 has 16 amino acids. V lost 0 bases and J 2 bases, leaving 13 bases between the germline ends. Germline V gene sequence: CDR1 SGDLS, CDR2 YYNGEE. The CDR3 loop is CASSVGGGAATDTQYF. The CDR3 DNA is TGTGCCAGCAGCGTAGGCGGAGGGGCGGCCACAGATACGCAGTATTTT.

The V gene is TRBV5-6, the J gene TRBJ2-1; TRBD1 matches 7 bases. Looked up from germline, CDR1 is SGHDT and CDR2 is YYEEEE. This CDR3 contains 15 residues. V shed 0 bases, J shed 6 bases, and the junction held 6 bases outside the gene matches. CDR3: CASSLGRGTLNEQFF. For the CDR3, the DNA is TGTGCCAGCAGCTTGGGCAGGGGGACCCTCAATGAGCAGTTCTTC.

The V gene is TRBV7-2, the J gene TRBJ2-1, with 9 bases lining up with TRBD1. V was pared by 5 bases and J by 9 bases, with 11 bases of the junction left unmatched. The CDR3 is 15 amino acids. Per germline, CDR1 SGHTA and CDR2 FQGNSA. The CDR3 is CASSTGGLSIGEQFF. In nucleotides, the CDR3 is TGTGCCAGCAGCACAGGGGGCCTTTCAATCGGTGAGCAGTTCTTC. Together with reference TRBV7-2 and TRBJ2-1, the CDR3 gives the full variable domain: GAGVSQSPSNKVTEKGKDVELRCDPISGHTALYWYRQSLGQGLEFLIYFQGNSAPDKSGLPSDRFSAERTGGSVSTLTIQRTQQEDSAVYLCASSTGGLSIGEQFFGPGTRLTVL.

This chain connects TRBV27 to TRBJ2-1; D gene uncertain. The CDR3 runs 16 residues. The ends were cut back, 2 bases at V and 0 bases at J, with 11 bases in the middle. Germline CDR1 reads MNHEY; CDR2 reads SMNVEV (reference sequence). CDR3: CASSLTVAGSYNEQFF. The CDR3 coding sequence is TGTGCCAGCAGTTTAACAGTCGCAGGCTCCTACAATGAGCAGTTCTTC.

The CDR3 loop is CASSPGTGKGYTF. The CDR3 coding sequence is TGTGCCAGCAGCCCCGGGACAGGGAAGGGCTACACCTTC. The chain has TRBV6-5 and TRBJ1-2, with TRBD1 matching 9 bases. Germline loops: CDR1 MNHEY, CDR2 SVGAGI. The length of the CDR3 is 13 residues. Germline trimming cut 6 bases from V and 8 bases from J; bases unmatched to any gene: 7.

The rearrangement links TRBV27 to TRBJ1-2; unclear D gene. The CDR3 has 13 residues. V shed 5 bases and J shed 8 bases, with 15 bases lying between them. Germline V lookup: CDR1 MNHEY, CDR2 SMNVEV (reference sequence). CDR3 region: CASSPSVGWGYTF. The CDR3 DNA is TGTGCCAGCAGTCCCAGCGTCGGTTGGGGCTACACCTTC.

V gene TRBV28 combines with J gene TRBJ2-1, with a tentative D call TRBD2 (6 bases). The germline CDR1 and CDR2 sequences are MDHEN and SYDVKM. This CDR3 contains 14 residues. Trimming pared 2 bases from V and 7 bases from J, leaving 12 bases between. The CDR3 loop reads CASSLTGVGNEQFF. CDR3 DNA sequence: TGTGCCAGCAGTTTAACGGGAGTTGGAAATGAGCAGTTCTTC.

The chain employs TRBV9 and TRBJ1-2; no reliable D call. The CDR3 consists of 14 residues. V was pared by 0 bases and J by 2 bases, with 8 bases between. Germline CDR1 SGDLS, CDR2 YYNGEE. The CDR3 spells CASSVVGQNYGYTF. DNA of the CDR3: TGTGCCAGCAGCGTAGTTGGGCAGAACTATGGCTACACCTTC.

This rearrangement joins TRBV7-9 to TRBJ1-1, with a possible D match to TRBD1 (5 bases). Germline CDR1 is SEHNR and CDR2 is FQNEAQ (reference sequence). The CDR3 loop spans 13 amino acids. V was clipped by 2 bases and J by 5 bases, with 9 bases between them. The CDR3 loop is CASSLLGGTEAFF. CDR3 coding DNA: TGTGCCAGCAGCTTACTCGGGGGTACTGAAGCTTTCTTT.

The chain carries TRBV28 and TRBJ2-1; 9 bases are shared with TRBD2. Germline trimming cut 2 bases from V and 9 bases from J; bases unmatched to any gene: 5. This CDR3 is 14 amino acids long. Germline-derived CDR1 and CDR2 are MDHEN and SYDVKM. CDR3: CASSLAGGHIEQFF. CDR3 DNA sequence: TGTGCCAGCAGTTTAGCGGGAGGGCATATTGAGCAGTTCTTC.

V gene TRBV2 combines with J gene TRBJ1-5, with TRBD1 identical over 7 bases. The CDR3 runs to 14 residues. The V gene end was trimmed by 4 bases and the J gene end by 2 bases; junction bases not matched to a gene: 2. The germline V gene encodes CDR1 SNHLY and CDR2 FYNNEI. CDR3 loop: CASSGQGRNQPQHF. In nucleotides, the CDR3 is TGTGCCAGCAGTGGACAGGGTCGCAATCAGCCCCAGCATTTT.

This clone has only one observation. The chain has TRBV5-5 and TRBJ1-1, with 7 bases fitting TRBD1. The CDR3 is 15 residues long. With V trimmed by 0 bases and J by 2 bases, 4 bases remained unmatched. Germline V gene sequence: CDR1 SGHKS, CDR2 YYEKEE (reference sequence). The CDR3 sequence is CASSLGGTANTEAFF. CDR3 coding DNA: TGTGCCAGCAGCTTGGGAGGGACAGCCAACACTGAAGCTTTCTTT.

The chain employs TRBV19 and TRBJ1-1; 7 bases match TRBD1. The CDR3 extends over 15 amino acids. Trimming removed 6 bases from V and 3 bases from J; junction bases left unmatched: 10. Germline CDR1 LNHDA, CDR2 SQIVND (reference sequence). CDR3: CASSLTGTAYTEAFF. CDR3 sequence (DNA): TGTGCCAGTAGCCTCACCGGGACAGCGTACACTGAAGCTTTCTTT.

The rearrangement uses TRBV5-4 and TRBJ2-2; 9 nucleotides align to TRBD2. Germline CDR1 SGHNT, CDR2 YYREEE (reference sequence). J lost 1 base, V lost 4 bases, and 5 bases had no gene match. The CDR3 loop spans 16 amino acids. CDR3 loop: CASSDLAGKNTGELFF. The DNA of the CDR3 is TGTGCCAGCAGCGATCTAGCGGGGAAGAACACCGGGGAGCTGTTTTTT.

This chain joins TRBV13 and TRBJ2-1; 13 nucleotides align to TRBD2. The germline V gene has CDR1 PRHDT and CDR2 FYEKMQ (reference sequence). The CDR3 totals 16 residues. V gave up 4 bases and J gave up 3 bases; unmatched junction bases: 3. This CDR3 is CASSSTSGRVYNEQFF. As DNA, the CDR3 is TGTGCCAGCAGCTCAACTAGCGGGAGGGTCTACAATGAGCAGTTCTTC.

The chain links TRBV19 to TRBJ1-5, with D possibly matching TRBD1 (6 bases). V was shortened by 3 bases and J by 4 bases, with 10 bases between the two germline ends. CDR1 is LNHDA, CDR2 SQIVND, per germline (reference sequence). The CDR3 has 14 residues. The CDR3 loop reads CASSIRQGNQPQHF. In DNA, the CDR3 is TGTGCCAGTAGTATTCGTCAGGGGAATCAGCCCCAGCATTTT.

The chain combines TRBV5-6 with TRBJ1-1; TRBD1 agrees at 8 bases. V lost 3 bases to trimming and J lost 1 base; unmatched junction nucleotides: 11. CDR1 is SGHDT, CDR2 YYEEEE, per germline. The CDR3 totals 17 residues. Here the CDR3 DNA reads TGTGCCAGCAGCTCGACAGGGGATCCGTTTCCGAACACTGAAGCTTTCTTT. Its translation is CASSSTGDPFPNTEAFF.

Only a few counts were recorded for this clone. The rearrangement links TRBV6-5 to TRBJ1-1; 7 bases line up with TRBD1. V shed 2 bases, J shed 6 bases, and the junction held 9 bases outside the gene matches. Germline V CDR1 and CDR2: MNHEY, SVGAGI. This CDR3 comprises 15 residues. CDR3 protein: CASSYGNRGLAEAFF. CDR3 nucleotides: TGTGCCAGCAGTTACGGGAACAGGGGTCTAGCTGAAGCTTTCTTT.

The V call is TRBV25-1, the J call TRBJ2-7; D gene ambiguous. CDR3 length: 16 amino acids. V lost 2 bases to trimming and J lost 0 bases, with 14 bases between them. Germline CDR1 and CDR2: MGHDK and SYGVNS. The CDR3 spells CASSETSTWASYEQYF. The DNA of the CDR3 is TGTGCCAGCAGTGAAACATCCACCTGGGCCTCCTACGAGCAGTACTTC.

This clone was observed a single time. The gene calls are TRBV7-2 and TRBJ2-7; 12 nucleotides align to TRBD2. This CDR3 is built from 17 residues. V shed 5 bases and J 6 bases; nucleotides not matched to a gene: 14. CDR1 is SGHTA, CDR2 FQGNSA, per germline. In DNA, the CDR3 is TGTGCCAGCAGCCCGCGGACTAGCGGGACCGTATCCGGCGAGCAGTACTTC. It yields the protein CASSPRTSGTVSGEQYF.

V is TRBV9 and J is TRBJ2-5, with 9 positions matching TRBD2. The CDR3 consists of 15 residues. Germline trimming cut 3 bases from V and 4 bases from J; bases unmatched to any gene: 7. Germline V CDR1 and CDR2: SGDLS, YYNGEE. CDR3 nucleotides: TGTGCCAGCAGCGGATTAGCGGGAGTGGGAGAGACCCAGTACTTC. Its protein is CASSGLAGVGETQYF. Complete variable domain (other parts from reference TRBV9 and TRBJ2-5): DSGVTQTPKHLITATGQRVTLRCSPRSGDLSVYWYQQSLDQGLQFLIQYYNGEERAKGNILERFSAQQFPDLHSELNLSSLELGDSALYFCASSGLAGVGETQYFGPGTRLLVL.